The following is a TCR beta chain sequence with its context. High-throughput TCR beta sequencing covered peripheral CD8+ and CD4+ T cells. Negative isolation was applied to CD8+ and CD4+ T cells, and FACS enrichment was applied to TEMRA cells. With random hexamers, reverse transcription was performed on roughly 0.5 to 1 ug of RNA. The authors amplified TCR beta CDR3 across 54 Vbeta and 13 Jbeta using immunoSEQ multiplex PCR. TCRdb recomputed calls from the immunoSEQ multiplex PCR reads with MiXCR, one row per CDR3 protein. Of about 80,000 distinct CDR3 sequences in the sample, 85% to 95% were seen once. The data originate from a study of CD8 T cells in Susac syndrome. Germline values: CDR1 LGHDT, CDR2 YNNKEL (reference sequence). This CDR3 comprises 16 residues. V gave up 0 bases and J gave up 1 base, with 11 bases separating them.

This receptor was identified in a human donor in good health. This chain connects TRBV3-1 to TRBJ2-3; D is possibly TRBD2 (6 bases). Sequences were obtained from CD8+ T cells from PBMCs. The CDR3 region has the DNA TGTGCCAGCAGCCAAGAGTTGGCGGGGCGCACAGATACGCAGTATTTT. This gives the protein CASSQELAGRTDTQYF.